This T cell receptor (beta chain) was retrieved from a study of CD8 T cells in Susac syndrome (dated by TCRdb to between 2019 and 2020). With respect to the entire study: Whether CD8+ T cell activation and differentiation in Susac syndrome was antigen driven was tested using repertoire sequencing.

Points on this clonotype: This receptor's antigen is unknown. Nothing much larger sits one base from this clone, and base qualities are not available.

High-throughput TCR beta sequencing profiled peripheral blood CD8+ and CD4+ T cells from healthy donors, Susac syndrome patients and multiple sclerosis patients. Treatment-naive patients with stable or active relapsing-remitting disease fulfilling revised McDonald criteria were used as multiple sclerosis controls. Bulk CD8+ and CD4+ T cells were purified by magnetic negative isolation, while CD8+ TEMRA cells were enriched using FACS. Blood was drawn into EDTA tubes, processed within 24 hours, and PBMCs were isolated by density gradient centrifugation. PBMCs intended for TCR sequencing were frozen in liquid nitrogen and were later thawed in a 37 degrees C water bath. The sorted or isolated CD4+, CD8+ and CD8+ TEMRA cells reached a purity of at least 90%. Per the germline V gene, SNHLY is the CDR1 and FYNNEI is the CDR2. Including the terminal cysteine and phenylalanine, the CDR3 comprises 11 residues. Of all the DNA, just the CDR3 is kept, 33 bases in frame from base 1. V lost 8 bases and J lost 2 bases; the stretch between them is 7 bases long.

General conclusions and limits of the study: The number of individuals in the TCR sequencing and HLA analysis was recognized as being relatively small.

RNA was extracted using the RNeasy kit, and roughly 0.5 to 1 ug of the RNA was reverse transcribed with random hexamers. TCR beta CDR3 regions were amplified with the immunoSEQ multiplex PCR assay covering 54 Vbeta and 13 Jbeta segments. PCR amplification bias was corrected using a synthetic template baseline for primer optimization and computational correction. Turning to the authors' computational methods: Reads were assigned to V, D and J genes according to IMGT and analyzed in immunoSEQ Analyzer, with only productive sequences retained. To calculate clonality, Shannon entropy was normalized by log2 of the number of productive unique sequences and then subtracted from one. For each patient and control, public and private clones were evaluated within the 100 most prevalent clones. Clones were defined as Susac-specific if absent from the healthy and MS cohorts, from 1052 published viral clones and from other ImmuneACCESS disease sequences. TCRdb reran the public reads through fastp at Q25 and MiXCR, keeping productive beta chains. Rows with one shared CDR3 protein collapse into an entry with the most common genes and DNA. What appears here as the V and J calls and clone size reflects TCRdb's work, not the paper's. The sample table records a few hundred thousand distinct CDR3 sequences; nearly 97% of these occur just once. Roughly 0.09% of the sample is taken by the ten largest.

The chain links TRBV2 with TRBJ2-7; the D gene is unclear. This sequence originates from a human donor with multiple sclerosis. Source material: CD4+ T cells from PBMCs. The DNA sequence is TGTGCCAGCCTCGAGACCTACGAGCAGTACTTC. The translation is CASLETYEQYF.